Below are 11 T cell receptor beta chains sequenced from a single sample in a study of cytomegalovirus exposure and HLA in healthy donors. PCR was performed using 60 Vbeta and 13 Jbeta primers. Assay: immunoSEQ multiplex PCR; the TCRdb copy retains only in-frame clones and omits some. The table has about 220,000 clones, around 75% seen once. Material for sequencing was PBMCs. The receptors were sampled from a woman aged 30 to 39 in good health and CMV-seronegative.

The chain uses TRBV7-8 and TRBJ1-1, with D possibly being TRBD1 (5 bases). Trimming cost V 5 bases and J 2 bases, with 15 bases left between them. The CDR3 has 15 residues. From germline, CDR1 is SGHVS and CDR2 FQNEAQ. CDR3 sequence reads: CASSTPGLENTEAFF. The CDR3 DNA follows: TGTGCCAGCAGCACCCCGGGACTGGAAAACACTGAAGCTTTCTTT.

Points on this clone: The junction does not match germline at one end; this may be a read error. For the CDR3, the DNA is TGTTCCAGCAGCCCGAGGCCTGGAGGCTACACCTTC. It is translated as CSSSPRPGGYTF. V gene TRBV7-9 combines with J gene TRBJ1-2; the D is unclear. CDR3 length: 12 amino acids. Germline V lookup: CDR1 SEHNR, CDR2 FQNEAQ (reference sequence).

The CDR3 sequence: CASSLTSGRINEQFF. In DNA form, the CDR3 reads TGTGCCAGCAGCCTCACTAGCGGGAGGATAAATGAGCAGTTCTTC. The chain joins TRBV5-4 to TRBJ2-1, with TRBD2 matching over 12 bases. Germline CDR1 is SGHNT and CDR2 is YYREEE (reference sequence). V dropped 4 bases and J dropped 7; count of bases not matched to a gene: 6. CDR3 length equals 15 residues.

The V gene is TRBV4-1, the J gene TRBJ2-1; possible D gene TRBD2, 6 bases. V was clipped by 0 bases and J by 2 bases, with 11 bases between them. Germline CDR1 and CDR2: MGHRA and YSYEKL. CDR3 size: 16 residues. CDR3 bases: TGCGCCAGCAGCCAAGAGGCGGGAAGGGCCTACAATGAGCAGTTCTTC. As protein: CASSQEAGRAYNEQFF.

Points on this clone: At one of its ends the junction is not consistent with the germline gene, which may arise from a read error. This rearrangement joins TRBV7-2 to TRBJ1-2, with 7 nucleotides matching TRBD1. Germline V gives CDR1 SGHTA, CDR2 FQGNSA. The CDR3 runs 17 residues. The CDR3 DNA is TGTGACAGCAGCTCCTCAGCCAGGGGGGATGTAAACTATGGCTACACCTTC. This translates into CDSSSSARGDVNYGYTF.

The rearrangement links TRBV10-1 to TRBJ2-3; D is uncertain. V lost 6 bases, J lost 5 bases, and 18 bases lay in between. The CDR3 runs to 15 residues. Germline loops: CDR1 WNHNN, CDR2 SYGVQD (reference sequence). The CDR3 nucleotides read TGCGCCAGCAGGGAGACTCGTCTCCGCGGAGATACGCAGTATTTT. It is translated as CASRETRLRGDTQYF.

The chain uses TRBV25-1 and TRBJ2-1; 9 nucleotides align to TRBD2. Germline CDR1 reads MGHDK; CDR2 reads SYGVNS. CDR3 length equals 15 residues. V gave up 6 bases and J gave up 5 bases; unmatched junction bases: 8. CDR3 nucleotide sequence: TGTGCCAGCAGGGGGGGACTAGCTAGTAACAATGAGCAGTTCTTC. It translates to CASRGGLASNNEQFF.

The chain joins TRBV7-9 to TRBJ1-4; no definite D call. CDR1 is SEHNR and CDR2 is FQNEAQ in the germline V gene (reference sequence). The germline V and J ends were trimmed by 3 bases and 3 bases, with 8 bases remaining between them. The CDR3 consists of 14 residues. CDR3 residues: CASSLTRPNEKLFF. CDR3 in DNA: TGTGCCAGCAGCTTGACAAGGCCTAATGAAAAACTGTTTTTT.

This sequence joins TRBV7-2 and TRBJ2-3, with 9 bases that match TRBD2. V was pared by 3 bases and J by 1 base, with 8 bases of the junction left unmatched. The CDR3 has 17 amino acids. Germline loops: CDR1 SGHTA, CDR2 FQGNSA. The CDR3 loop reads CASSLQPAGGRTDTQYF. As DNA, the CDR3 is TGTGCCAGCAGCTTGCAACCAGCGGGAGGCCGCACAGATACGCAGTATTTT.

This clone appeared a few times. The V and J genes are TRBV19 and TRBJ2-2, with TRBD1 matching 8 bases. Per the germline V gene, CDR1 is LNHDA and CDR2 is SQIVND (reference sequence). The CDR3 extends over 13 amino acids. V shed 7 bases, J shed 5 bases, and the junction held 3 bases outside the gene matches. CDR3 residues: CASITGGTGELFF. The CDR3 DNA reads TGTGCCAGTATTACAGGGGGAACCGGGGAGCTGTTTTTT.

The chain combines TRBV19 with TRBJ2-2, with 11 positions matching TRBD2. CDR3 size: 17 residues. Germline V CDR1 and CDR2: LNHDA, SQIVND (reference sequence). Trimming cost V 4 bases and J 6 bases; bases outside gene matches: 10. In nucleotides, the CDR3 is TGTGCCAGTAGTACCATACTAGCGGGGGTTGGGGCCGGGGAGCTGTTTTTT. Its translation is CASSTILAGVGAGELFF.